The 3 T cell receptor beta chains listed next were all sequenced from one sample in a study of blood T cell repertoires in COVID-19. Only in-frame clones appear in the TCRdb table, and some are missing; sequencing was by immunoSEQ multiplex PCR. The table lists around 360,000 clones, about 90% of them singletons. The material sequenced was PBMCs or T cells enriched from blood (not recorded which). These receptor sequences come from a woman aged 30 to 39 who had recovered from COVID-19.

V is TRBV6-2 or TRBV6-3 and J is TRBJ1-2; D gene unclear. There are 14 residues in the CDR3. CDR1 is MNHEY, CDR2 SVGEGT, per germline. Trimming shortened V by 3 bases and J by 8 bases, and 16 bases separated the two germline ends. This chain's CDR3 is CASSYSPRIRGYTF. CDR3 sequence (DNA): TGTGCCAGCAGTTATTCCCCCCGTATCCGGGGCTACACCTTC.

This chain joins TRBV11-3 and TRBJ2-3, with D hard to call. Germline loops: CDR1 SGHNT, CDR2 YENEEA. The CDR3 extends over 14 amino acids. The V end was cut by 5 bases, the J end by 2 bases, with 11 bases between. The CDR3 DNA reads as TGTGCCAGCAGCGAAGCGTCTATCACAGATACGCAGTATTTT. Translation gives CASSEASITDTQYF.

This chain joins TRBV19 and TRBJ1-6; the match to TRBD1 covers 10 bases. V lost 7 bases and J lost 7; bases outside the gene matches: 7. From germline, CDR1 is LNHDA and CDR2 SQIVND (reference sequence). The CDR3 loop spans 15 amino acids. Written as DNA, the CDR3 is TGTGCCAGTAATTCGGACAGGGGGAACAATTCACCCCTCCACTTT. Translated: CASNSDRGNNSPLHF.